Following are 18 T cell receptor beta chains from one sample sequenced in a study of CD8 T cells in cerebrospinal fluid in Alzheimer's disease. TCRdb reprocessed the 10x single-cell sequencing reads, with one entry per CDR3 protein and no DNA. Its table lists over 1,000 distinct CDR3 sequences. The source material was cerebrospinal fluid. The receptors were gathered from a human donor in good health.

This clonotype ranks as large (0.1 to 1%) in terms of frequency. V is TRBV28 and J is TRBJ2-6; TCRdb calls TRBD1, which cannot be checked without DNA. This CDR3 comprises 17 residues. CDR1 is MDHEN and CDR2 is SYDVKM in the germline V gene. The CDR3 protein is CASSGPGDPSGANVLTF.

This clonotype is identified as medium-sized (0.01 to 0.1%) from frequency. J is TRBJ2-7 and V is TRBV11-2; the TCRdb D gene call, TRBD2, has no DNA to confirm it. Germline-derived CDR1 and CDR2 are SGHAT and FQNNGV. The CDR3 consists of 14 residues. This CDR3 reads CASSLQSGAYEQYF.

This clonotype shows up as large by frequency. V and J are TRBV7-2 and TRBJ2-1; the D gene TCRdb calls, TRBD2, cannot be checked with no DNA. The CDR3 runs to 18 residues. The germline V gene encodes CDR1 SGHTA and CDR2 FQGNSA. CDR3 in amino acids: CASSFFAPGTSENNEQFF.

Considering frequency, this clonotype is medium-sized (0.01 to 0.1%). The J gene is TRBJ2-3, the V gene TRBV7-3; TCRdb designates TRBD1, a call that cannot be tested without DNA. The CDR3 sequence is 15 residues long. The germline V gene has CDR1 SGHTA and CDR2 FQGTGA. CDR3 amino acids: CASSLTGGGTDTQYF.

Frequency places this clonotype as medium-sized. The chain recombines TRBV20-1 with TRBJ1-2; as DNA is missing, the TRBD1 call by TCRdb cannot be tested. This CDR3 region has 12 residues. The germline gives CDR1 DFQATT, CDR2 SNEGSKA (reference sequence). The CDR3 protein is CSASAGNYGYTF.

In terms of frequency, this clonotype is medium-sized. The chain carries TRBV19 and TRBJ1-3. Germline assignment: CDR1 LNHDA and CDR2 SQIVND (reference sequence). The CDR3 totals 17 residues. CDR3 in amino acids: CASSGLGRTSHGNTIYF.

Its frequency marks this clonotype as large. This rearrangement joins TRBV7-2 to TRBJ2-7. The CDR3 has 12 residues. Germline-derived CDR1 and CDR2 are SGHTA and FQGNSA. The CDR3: CASSLPLGEQYF. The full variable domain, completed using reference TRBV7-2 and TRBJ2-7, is GAGVSQSPSNKVTEKGKDVELRCDPISGHTALYWYRQSLGQGLEFLIYFQGNSAPDKSGLPSDRFSAERTGGSVSTLTIQRTQQEDSAVYLCASSLPLGEQYFGPGTRLTVT.

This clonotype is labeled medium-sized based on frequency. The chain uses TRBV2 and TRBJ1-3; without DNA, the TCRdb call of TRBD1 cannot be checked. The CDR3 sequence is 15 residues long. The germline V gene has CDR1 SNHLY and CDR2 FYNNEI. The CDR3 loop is CASSVGTGSGNTIYF.

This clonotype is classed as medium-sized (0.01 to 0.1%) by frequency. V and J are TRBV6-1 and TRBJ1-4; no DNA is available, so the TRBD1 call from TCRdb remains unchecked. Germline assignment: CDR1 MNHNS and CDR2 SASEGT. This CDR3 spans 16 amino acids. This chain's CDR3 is CASSDLGTGGREKLFF.

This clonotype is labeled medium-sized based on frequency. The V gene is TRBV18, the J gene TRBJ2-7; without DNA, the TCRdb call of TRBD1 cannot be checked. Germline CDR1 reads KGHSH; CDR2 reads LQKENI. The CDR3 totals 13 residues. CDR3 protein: CASSLAPTYEQYF.

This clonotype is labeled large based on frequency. The CDR3: CASSKDRVRETQYF. The chain combines TRBV27 with TRBJ2-5; the D gene TCRdb calls, TRBD1, cannot be checked with no DNA. This CDR3 comprises 14 residues. Germline V gene data show CDR1 as MNHEY and CDR2 as SMNVEV (reference sequence).

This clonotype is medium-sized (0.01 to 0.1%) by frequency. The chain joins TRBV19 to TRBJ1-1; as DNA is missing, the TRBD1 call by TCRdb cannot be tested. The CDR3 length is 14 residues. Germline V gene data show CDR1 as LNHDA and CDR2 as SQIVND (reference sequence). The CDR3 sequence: CASRRTGTNTEAFF.

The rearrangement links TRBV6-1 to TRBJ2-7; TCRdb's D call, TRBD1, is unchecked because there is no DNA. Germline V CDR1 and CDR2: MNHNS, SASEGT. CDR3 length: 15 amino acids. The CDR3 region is CASRGTGDQGYEQYF.

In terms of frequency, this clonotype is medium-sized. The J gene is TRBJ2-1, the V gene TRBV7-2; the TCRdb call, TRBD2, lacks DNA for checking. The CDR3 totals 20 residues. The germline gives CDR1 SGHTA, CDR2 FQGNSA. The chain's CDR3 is CASSSGRRLLAGGAYNEQFF.

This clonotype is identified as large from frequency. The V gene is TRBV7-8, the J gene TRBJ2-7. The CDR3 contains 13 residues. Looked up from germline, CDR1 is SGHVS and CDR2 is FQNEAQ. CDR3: CASRFSTGSEQYF.

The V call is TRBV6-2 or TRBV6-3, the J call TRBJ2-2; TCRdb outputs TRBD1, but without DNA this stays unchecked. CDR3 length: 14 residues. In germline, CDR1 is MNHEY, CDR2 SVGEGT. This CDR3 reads CASSWTGNTGELFF.

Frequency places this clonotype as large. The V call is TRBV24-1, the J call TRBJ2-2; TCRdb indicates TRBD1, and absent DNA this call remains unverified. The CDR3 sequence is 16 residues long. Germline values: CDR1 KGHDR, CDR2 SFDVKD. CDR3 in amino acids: CATSASWTAITGELFF.

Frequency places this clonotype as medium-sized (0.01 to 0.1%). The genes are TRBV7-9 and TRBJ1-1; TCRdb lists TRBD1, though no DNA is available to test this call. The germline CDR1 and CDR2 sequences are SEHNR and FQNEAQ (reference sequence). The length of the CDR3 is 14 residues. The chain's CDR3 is CASNPDRLNTEAFF.